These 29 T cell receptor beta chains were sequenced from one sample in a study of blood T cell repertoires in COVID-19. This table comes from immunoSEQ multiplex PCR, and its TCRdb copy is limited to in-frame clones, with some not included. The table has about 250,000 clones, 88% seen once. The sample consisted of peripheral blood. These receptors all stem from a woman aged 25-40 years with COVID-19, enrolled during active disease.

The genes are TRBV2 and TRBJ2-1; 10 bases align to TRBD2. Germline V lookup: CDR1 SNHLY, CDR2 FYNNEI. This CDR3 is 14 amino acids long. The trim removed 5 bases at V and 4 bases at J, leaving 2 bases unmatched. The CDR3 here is CASSSLAGYNEQFF. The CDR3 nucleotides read TGTGCCAGCAGTTCACTAGCGGGATACAATGAGCAGTTCTTC.

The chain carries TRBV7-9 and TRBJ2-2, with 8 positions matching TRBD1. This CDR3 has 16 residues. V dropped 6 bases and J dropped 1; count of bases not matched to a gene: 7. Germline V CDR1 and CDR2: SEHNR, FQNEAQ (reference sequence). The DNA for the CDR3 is TGTGCCAGCAGAAAGACCGGGACAGGGAACACCGGGGAGCTGTTTTTT. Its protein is CASRKTGTGNTGELFF. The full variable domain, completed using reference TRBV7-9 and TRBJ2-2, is DTGVSQNPRHKITKRGQNVTFRCDPISEHNRLYWYRQTLGQGPEFLTYFQNEAQLEKSRLLSDRFSAERPKGSFSTLEIQRTEQGDSAMYLCASRKTGTGNTGELFFGEGSRLTVL.

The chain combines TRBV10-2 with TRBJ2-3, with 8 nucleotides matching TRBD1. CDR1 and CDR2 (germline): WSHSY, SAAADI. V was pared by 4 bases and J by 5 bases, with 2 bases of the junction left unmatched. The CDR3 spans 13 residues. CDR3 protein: CASSVTGGDTQYF. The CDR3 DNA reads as TGCGCCAGCAGTGTCACAGGGGGAGATACGCAGTATTTT.

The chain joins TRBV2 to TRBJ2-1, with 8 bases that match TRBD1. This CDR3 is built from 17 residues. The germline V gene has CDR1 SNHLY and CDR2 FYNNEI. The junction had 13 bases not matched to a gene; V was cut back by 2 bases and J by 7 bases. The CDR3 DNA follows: TGTGCCAGCAGTGAATCACGTGGCAGGGGGCTGGGGAATGAGCAGTTCTTC. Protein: CASSESRGRGLGNEQFF.

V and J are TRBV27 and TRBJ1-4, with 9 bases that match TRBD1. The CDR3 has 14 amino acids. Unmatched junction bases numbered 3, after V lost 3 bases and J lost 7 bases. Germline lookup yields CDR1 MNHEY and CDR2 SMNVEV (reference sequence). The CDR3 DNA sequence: TGTGCCAGCAGTTTTACAGGGGGCAGTGAAAAACTGTTTTTT. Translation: CASSFTGGSEKLFF.

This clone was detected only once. This CDR3 reads CASRDGGFGYTF. DNA of the CDR3: TGTGCCAGCAGGGACGGAGGTTTTGGCTACACCTTC. The rearrangement uses TRBV2 and TRBJ1-2; D is unclear. The CDR3 has 12 amino acids. CDR1 SNHLY and CDR2 FYNNEI come from the germline V gene. Trimming took 6 bases from V and 7 from J, leaving 12 bases between them.

Here the CDR3 reads CASSPGGAADTQYF. The CDR3 DNA reads as TGTGCCAGCAGTCCCGGCGGAGCGGCAGATACGCAGTATTTT. V gene TRBV28 combines with J gene TRBJ2-3, with D maybe TRBD2 (5 bases). Germline CDR1 and CDR2: MDHEN and SYDVKM. The CDR3 loop spans 14 amino acids. Deletions cut 5 bases from V and 4 bases from J, with 13 bases between. Together with reference TRBV28 and TRBJ2-3, the CDR3 gives the full variable domain: DVKVTQSSRYLVKRTGEKVFLECVQDMDHENMFWYRQDPGLGLRLIYFSYDVKMKEKGDIPEGYSVSREKKERFSLILESASTNQTSMYLCASSPGGAADTQYFGPGTRLTVL.

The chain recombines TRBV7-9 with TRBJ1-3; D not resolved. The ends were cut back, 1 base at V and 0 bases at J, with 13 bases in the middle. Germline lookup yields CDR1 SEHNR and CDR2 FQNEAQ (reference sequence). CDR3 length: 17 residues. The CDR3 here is CASSLEAAQSSGNTIYF. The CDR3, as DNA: TGTGCCAGCAGCTTAGAGGCGGCTCAGAGCTCTGGAAACACCATATATTTT.

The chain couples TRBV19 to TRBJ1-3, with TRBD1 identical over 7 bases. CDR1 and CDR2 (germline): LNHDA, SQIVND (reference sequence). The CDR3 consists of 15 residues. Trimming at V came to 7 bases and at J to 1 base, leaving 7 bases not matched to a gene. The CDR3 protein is CASTPEGASGNTIYF. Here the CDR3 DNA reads TGTGCCAGTACACCCGAGGGGGCATCTGGAAACACCATATATTTT.

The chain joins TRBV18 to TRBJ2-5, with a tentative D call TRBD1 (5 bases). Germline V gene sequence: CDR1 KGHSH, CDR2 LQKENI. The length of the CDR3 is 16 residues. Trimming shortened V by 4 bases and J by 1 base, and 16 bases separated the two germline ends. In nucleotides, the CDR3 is TGTGCCAGCTCACGCAAGTACGACAGAGCCCAAGAGACCCAGTACTTC. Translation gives CASSRKYDRAQETQYF.

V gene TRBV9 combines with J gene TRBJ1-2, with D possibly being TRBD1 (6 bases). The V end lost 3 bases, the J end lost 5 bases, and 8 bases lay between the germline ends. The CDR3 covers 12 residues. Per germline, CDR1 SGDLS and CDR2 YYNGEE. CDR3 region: CASSDRVYGYTF. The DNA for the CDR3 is TGTGCCAGCAGCGACAGGGTTTATGGCTACACCTTC.

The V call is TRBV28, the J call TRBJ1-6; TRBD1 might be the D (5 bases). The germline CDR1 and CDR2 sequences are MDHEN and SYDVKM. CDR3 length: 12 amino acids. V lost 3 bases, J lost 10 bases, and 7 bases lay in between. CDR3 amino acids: CASSLSGSPLHF. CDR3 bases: TGTGCCAGCAGTTTGTCAGGGTCACCCCTCCACTTT. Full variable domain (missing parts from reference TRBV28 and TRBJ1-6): DVKVTQSSRYLVKRTGEKVFLECVQDMDHENMFWYRQDPGLGLRLIYFSYDVKMKEKGDIPEGYSVSREKKERFSLILESASTNQTSMYLCASSLSGSPLHFGNGTRLTVT.

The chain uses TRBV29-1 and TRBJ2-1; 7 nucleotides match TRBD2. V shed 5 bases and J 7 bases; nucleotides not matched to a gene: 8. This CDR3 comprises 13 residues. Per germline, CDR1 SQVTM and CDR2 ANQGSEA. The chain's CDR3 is CSVPQAGFNEQFF. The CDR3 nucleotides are TGCAGCGTTCCCCAAGCGGGGTTTAATGAGCAGTTCTTC.

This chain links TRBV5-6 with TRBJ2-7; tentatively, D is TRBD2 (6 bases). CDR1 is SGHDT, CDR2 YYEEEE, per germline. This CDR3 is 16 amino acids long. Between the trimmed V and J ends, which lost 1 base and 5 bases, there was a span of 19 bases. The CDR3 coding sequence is TGTGCCAGCAGCTTGAGAAGGGCACGGGACTTTCACGAGCAGTACGTC. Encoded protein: CASSLRRARDFHEQYV.

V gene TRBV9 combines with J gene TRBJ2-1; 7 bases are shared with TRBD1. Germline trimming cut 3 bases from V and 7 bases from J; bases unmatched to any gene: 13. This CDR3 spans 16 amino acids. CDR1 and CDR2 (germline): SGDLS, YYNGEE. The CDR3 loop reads CASSAQTGQAKNEQFF. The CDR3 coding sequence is TGTGCCAGCAGCGCCCAGACCGGACAGGCAAAAAATGAGCAGTTCTTC.

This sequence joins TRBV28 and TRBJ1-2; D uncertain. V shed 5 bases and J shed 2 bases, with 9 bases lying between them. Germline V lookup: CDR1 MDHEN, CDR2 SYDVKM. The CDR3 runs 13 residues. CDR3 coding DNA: TGTGCCAGCAGTCCCCAACAGAACTATGGCTACACCTTC. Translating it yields CASSPQQNYGYTF.

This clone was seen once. For the CDR3, the DNA is TGTGCCAGCAGCTCCTACCCCGGGACAGGGAACACTGAAGCTTTCTTT. It codes for CASSSYPGTGNTEAFF. The gene calls are TRBV7-8 and TRBJ1-1; 8 positions agree with TRBD1. This CDR3 contains 16 residues. From germline, CDR1 is SGHVS and CDR2 FQNEAQ. V dropped 4 bases and J dropped 1; count of bases not matched to a gene: 8. Full variable domain (remainder filled in from reference TRBV7-8 and TRBJ1-1): GAGVSQSPRYKVAKRGQDVALRCDPISGHVSLFWYQQALGQGPEFLTYFQNEAQLDKSGLPSDRFFAERPEGSVSTLKIQRTQQEDSAVYLCASSSYPGTGNTEAFFGQGTRLTVV.

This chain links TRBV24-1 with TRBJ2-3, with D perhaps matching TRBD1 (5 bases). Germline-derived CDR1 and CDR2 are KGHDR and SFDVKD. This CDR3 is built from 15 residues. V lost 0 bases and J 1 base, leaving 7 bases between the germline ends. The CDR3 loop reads CATSDLLGRTDTQYF. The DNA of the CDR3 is TGTGCCACCAGTGATTTGCTGGGGCGCACAGATACGCAGTATTTT.

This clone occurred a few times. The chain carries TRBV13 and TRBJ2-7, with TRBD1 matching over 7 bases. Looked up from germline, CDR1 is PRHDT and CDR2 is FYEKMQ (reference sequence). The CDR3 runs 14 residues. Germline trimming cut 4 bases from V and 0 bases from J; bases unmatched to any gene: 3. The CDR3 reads CASSSGQNSYEQYV. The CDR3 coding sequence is TGTGCCAGCAGCTCGGGACAGAACTCCTACGAGCAGTACGTC.

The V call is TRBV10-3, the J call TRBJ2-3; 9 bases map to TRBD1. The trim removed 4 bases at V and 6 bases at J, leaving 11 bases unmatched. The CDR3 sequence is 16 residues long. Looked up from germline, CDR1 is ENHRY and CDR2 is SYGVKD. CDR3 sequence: CAISGSGTGNADTQYF. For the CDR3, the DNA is TGTGCCATCAGTGGGAGCGGGACAGGGAATGCGGATACGCAGTATTTT.

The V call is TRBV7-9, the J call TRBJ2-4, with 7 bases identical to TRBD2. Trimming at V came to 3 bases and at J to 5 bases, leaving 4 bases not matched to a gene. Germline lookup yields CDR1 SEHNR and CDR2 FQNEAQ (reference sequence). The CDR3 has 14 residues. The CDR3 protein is CASSLWEGQNIQYF. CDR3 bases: TGTGCCAGCAGCTTGTGGGAGGGCCAAAACATTCAGTACTTC.

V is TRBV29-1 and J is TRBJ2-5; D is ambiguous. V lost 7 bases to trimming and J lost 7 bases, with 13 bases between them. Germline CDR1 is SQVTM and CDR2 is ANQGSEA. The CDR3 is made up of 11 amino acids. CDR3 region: CSAEVDVTQYF. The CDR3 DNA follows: TGCAGCGCCGAGGTTGACGTGACCCAGTACTTC. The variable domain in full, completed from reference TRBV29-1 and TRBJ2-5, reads SAVISQKPSRDICQRGTSLTIQCQVDSQVTMMFWYRQQPGQSLTLIATANQGSEATYESGFVIDKFPISRPNLTFSTLTVSNMSPEDSSIYLCSAEVDVTQYFGPGTRLLVL.

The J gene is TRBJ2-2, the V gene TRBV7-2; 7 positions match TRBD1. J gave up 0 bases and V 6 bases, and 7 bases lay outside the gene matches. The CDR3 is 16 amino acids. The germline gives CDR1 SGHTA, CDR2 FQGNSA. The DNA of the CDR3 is TGTGCCAGCAGAAAAGACAGGGCAACGAACACCGGGGAGCTGTTTTTT. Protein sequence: CASRKDRATNTGELFF.

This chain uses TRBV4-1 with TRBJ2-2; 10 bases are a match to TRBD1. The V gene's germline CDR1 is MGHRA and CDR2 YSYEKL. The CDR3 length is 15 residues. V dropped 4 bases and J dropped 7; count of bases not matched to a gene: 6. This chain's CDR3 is CASSPRQGASGELFF. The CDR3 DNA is TGCGCCAGCAGCCCACGACAGGGGGCGAGCGGGGAGCTGTTTTTT.

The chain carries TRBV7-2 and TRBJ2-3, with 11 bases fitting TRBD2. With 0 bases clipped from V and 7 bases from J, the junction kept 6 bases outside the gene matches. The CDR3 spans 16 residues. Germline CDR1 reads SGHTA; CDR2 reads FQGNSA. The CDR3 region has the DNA TGTGCCAGCAGCTTAGCCCGGCTAGCGGGGGGAAATACGCAGTATTTT. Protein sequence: CASSLARLAGGNTQYF.

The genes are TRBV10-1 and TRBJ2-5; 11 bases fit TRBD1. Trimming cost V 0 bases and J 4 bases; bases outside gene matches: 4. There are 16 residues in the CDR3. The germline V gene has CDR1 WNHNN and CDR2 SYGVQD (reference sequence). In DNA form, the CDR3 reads TGCGCCAGCAGTGAGTCCCGGACAGGGGGCGGAGAGACCCAGTACTTC. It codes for CASSESRTGGGETQYF.

The chain's CDR3 is CASKTSGGETQYF. The CDR3 DNA follows: TGTGCCAGCAAGACTAGCGGGGGGGAGACCCAGTACTTC. The chain couples TRBV6-6 to TRBJ2-5; 13 nucleotides line up with TRBD2. Trimming removed 7 bases from V and 5 bases from J; junction bases left unmatched: 1. This CDR3 spans 13 amino acids. The V gene's germline CDR1 is MNHNY and CDR2 SVGAGI (reference sequence).

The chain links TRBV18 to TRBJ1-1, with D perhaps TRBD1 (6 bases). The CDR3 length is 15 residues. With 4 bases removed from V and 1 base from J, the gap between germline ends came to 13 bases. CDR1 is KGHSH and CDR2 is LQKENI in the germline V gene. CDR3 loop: CASSLRQAGNTEAFF. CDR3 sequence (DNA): TGTGCCAGCTCACTGCGACAGGCTGGGAACACTGAAGCTTTCTTT.

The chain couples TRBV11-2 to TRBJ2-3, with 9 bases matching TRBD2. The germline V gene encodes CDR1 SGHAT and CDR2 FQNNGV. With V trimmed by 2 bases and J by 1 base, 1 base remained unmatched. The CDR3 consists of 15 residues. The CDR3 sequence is CASSLRLAGTDTQYF. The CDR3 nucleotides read TGTGCCAGCAGCTTAAGACTAGCGGGCACAGATACGCAGTATTTT.